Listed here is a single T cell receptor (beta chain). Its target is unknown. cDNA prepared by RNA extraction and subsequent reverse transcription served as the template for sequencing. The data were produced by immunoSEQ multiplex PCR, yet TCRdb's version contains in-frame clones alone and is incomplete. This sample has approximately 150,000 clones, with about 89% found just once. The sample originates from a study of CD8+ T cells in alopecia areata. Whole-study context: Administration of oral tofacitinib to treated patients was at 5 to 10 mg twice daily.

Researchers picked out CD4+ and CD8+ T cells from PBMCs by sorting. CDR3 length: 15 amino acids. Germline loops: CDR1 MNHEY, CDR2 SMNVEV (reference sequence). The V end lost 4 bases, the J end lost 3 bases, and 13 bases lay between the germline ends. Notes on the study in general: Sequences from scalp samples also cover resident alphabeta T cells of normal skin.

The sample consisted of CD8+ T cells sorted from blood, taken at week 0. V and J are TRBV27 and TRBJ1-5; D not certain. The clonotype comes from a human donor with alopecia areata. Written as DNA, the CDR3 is TGTGCCAGCAGTTACATTCCCTTACTCAATCAGCCCCAGCATTTT. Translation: CASSYIPLLNQPQHF.